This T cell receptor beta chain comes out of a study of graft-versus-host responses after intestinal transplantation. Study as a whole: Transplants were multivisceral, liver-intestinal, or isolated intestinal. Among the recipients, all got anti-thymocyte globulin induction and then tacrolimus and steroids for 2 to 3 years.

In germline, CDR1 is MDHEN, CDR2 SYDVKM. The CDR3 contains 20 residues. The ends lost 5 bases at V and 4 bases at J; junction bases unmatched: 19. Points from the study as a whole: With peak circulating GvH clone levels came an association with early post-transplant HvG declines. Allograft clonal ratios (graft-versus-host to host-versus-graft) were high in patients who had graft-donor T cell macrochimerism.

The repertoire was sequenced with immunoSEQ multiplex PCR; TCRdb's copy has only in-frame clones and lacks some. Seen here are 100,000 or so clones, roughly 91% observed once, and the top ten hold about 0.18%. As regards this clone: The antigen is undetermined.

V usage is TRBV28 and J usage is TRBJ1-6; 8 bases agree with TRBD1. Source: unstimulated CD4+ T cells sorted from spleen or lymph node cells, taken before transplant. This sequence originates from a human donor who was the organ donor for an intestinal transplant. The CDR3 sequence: CASSLGQGRASFRYNSPLHF. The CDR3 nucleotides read TGTGCCAGCAGTCTAGGACAGGGCAGGGCTTCTTTCAGGTATAATTCACCCCTCCACTTT.